Below, 6 T cell receptor beta chains from the same sample are listed, as sequenced in a study of OX40 agonist ivuxolimab in advanced cancers. The table came from immunoSEQ multiplex PCR; TCRdb's copy has only in-frame clones and leaves some out. The table lists 55,000 to 65,000 clones, roughly 84% of them singletons. This specimen consisted of CD4+ or CD8+ T cells sorted from blood, obtained in a trial of the OX40 agonist ivuxolimab. The receptor source for this set is an adult with an advanced solid tumor such as melanoma, head and neck, liver or kidney cancer.

The genes are TRBV7-2 and TRBJ1-5; D perhaps matches TRBD1 (5 bases). The germline CDR1 and CDR2 sequences are SGHTA and FQGNSA. The CDR3 contains 15 residues. V lost 3 bases and J 0 bases, leaving 9 bases between the germline ends. CDR3 region: CASSLGPLSNQPQHF. In DNA, the CDR3 is TGTGCCAGCAGCTTGGGACCGCTTAGCAATCAGCCCCAGCATTTT.

The gene calls are TRBV18 and TRBJ2-7; TRBD1 matches at 9 bases. Per germline, CDR1 KGHSH and CDR2 LQKENI. V was clipped by 0 bases and J by 1 base; unmatched bases: 4. The CDR3 consists of 16 residues. The CDR3 sequence is CASSPPSGTGSYEQYF. CDR3 nucleotide sequence: TGTGCCAGCTCACCACCCTCAGGGACAGGGTCCTACGAGCAGTACTTC.

This clone was picked up a small number of times. V usage is TRBV7-9 and J usage is TRBJ1-1; TRBD1 might be the D (5 bases). The V and J ends lost 11 bases and 2 bases respectively, with 12 bases between them. The CDR3 runs to 12 residues. CDR1 is SEHNR and CDR2 is FQNEAQ in the germline V gene (reference sequence). The CDR3 DNA follows: TGTGCCCGCCCTAGGGGAAACACTGAAGCTTTCTTT. Amino acids: CARPRGNTEAFF.

This clone was seen a single time. The chain recombines TRBV6-1 with TRBJ1-1, with D possibly being TRBD1 (6 bases). The germline V gene has CDR1 MNHNS and CDR2 SASEGT. The CDR3 has 15 residues. V lost 8 bases and J 1 base, leaving 17 bases between the germline ends. The CDR3 nucleotides read TGTGCCAGCTCCGGGGGGGGGCCAAGGAACACTGAAGCTTTCTTT. It codes for CASSGGGPRNTEAFF.

The V call is TRBV4-1, the J call TRBJ2-1; TRBD1 agrees at 8 bases. This CDR3 is built from 18 residues. The V segment lost 6 bases and the J segment 6 bases; nucleotides outside the gene matches: 19. The germline V gene has CDR1 MGHRA and CDR2 YSYEKL. This CDR3 reads CASRQVRGPPLASNEQFF. The CDR3 DNA reads as TGCGCCAGCAGGCAGGTCAGGGGGCCACCCCTCGCATCCAATGAGCAGTTCTTC.

The V call is TRBV6-5, the J call TRBJ1-2; D gene ambiguous. Trimming removed 5 bases from V and 7 bases from J, with 8 bases in between. CDR1 and CDR2 from the germline V gene are MNHEY and SVGAGI. The CDR3 runs to 11 residues. The CDR3 reads CASSTMSGYTF. The CDR3 DNA reads TGTGCCAGCAGTACTATGAGTGGCTACACCTTC.